Given below is one TCR beta chain in context. The data belong to a study of OX40 agonist ivuxolimab in advanced cancers. TCRdb keeps only in-frame clones here, not all; method: immunoSEQ multiplex PCR. Counted here are 68,000 or so clones, 86% occurring once; the ten biggest clones make up around 8.2%. Germline values: CDR1 SGHNT, CDR2 YENEEA. This CDR3 region has 14 residues. Deletions cut 3 bases from V and 4 bases from J, with 11 bases between. The material was CD4+ or CD8+ T cells sorted from blood, obtained in a trial of the OX40 agonist ivuxolimab. This receptor was identified in an adult with an advanced solid tumor such as melanoma, head and neck, liver or kidney cancer. The rearrangement links TRBV11-3 to TRBJ2-3; tentative D call: TRBD2 (6 bases). CDR3 DNA: TGTGCCAGCAGCTTGACTAGAGGCTCAGATACGCAGTATTTT. Its protein is CASSLTRGSDTQYF.